The 30 T cell receptor beta chains below all came from one sample that was sequenced in a study of CD8 T cells in ankylosing spondylitis. TCRdb ran MiXCR on the 5' RACE reads and lists one entry per CDR3 protein. The table lists around 100,000 distinct CDR3 sequences, nearly 25% of them singletons, with 9% to 15% in the top ten. Sequencing used synovial fluid, either unsorted or a sorted T cell fraction (not recorded which). These receptors came from a male donor with ankylosing spondylitis.

This clonotype was seen a handful of times. This chain joins TRBV7-7 and TRBJ2-3; D is possibly TRBD1 (5 bases). The CDR3 contains 14 residues. Germline V lookup: CDR1 SSHAT, CDR2 FNYEAQ (reference sequence). V was pared by 5 bases and J by 6 bases, with 15 bases between. The chain's CDR3 is CASSPVPSGDTQYF. The DNA of the CDR3 is TGTGCCAGCAGCCCGGTCCCCTCAGGGGATACGCAGTATTTT.

This clonotype appeared many times. The germline gene is not matched at one end of the junction; a read error may be the cause. The chain couples TRBV5-1 to TRBJ2-7; D call uncertain. The CDR3 is made up of 11 amino acids. CDR1 SGHRS and CDR2 YFSETQ come from the germline V gene. In DNA, the CDR3 is TGTGCCAGCAGCTCCTCCTACGAGCAGTACTTC. Amino acid sequence: CASSSSYEQYF.

The gene calls are TRBV6-2 or TRBV6-3 and TRBJ2-1; 13 bases are shared with TRBD2. CDR1 and CDR2 from the germline V gene are MNHEY and SVGEGT. The V segment lost 2 bases and the J segment 8 bases; nucleotides outside the gene matches: 3. The CDR3 contains 15 residues. The CDR3, as DNA: TGTGCCAGCAGTTACATTGGACTAGCGGGAGATGAGCAGTTCTTC. It translates to CASSYIGLAGDEQFF.

The chain recombines TRBV14 with TRBJ2-7; D is unclear. CDR3 length: 13 amino acids. The V gene lost 4 bases and the J gene lost 0 bases, with 7 bases spanning the gap. Germline V gene lookup returns CDR1 SGHDN and CDR2 FVKESK. Written as DNA, the CDR3 is TGTGCCAGCAGCCTCCAGCTCTCCTACGAGCAGTACTTC. Translation gives CASSLQLSYEQYF.

The chain recombines TRBV15 with TRBJ2-5, with D possibly TRBD2 on 6 matching bases. Germline lookup yields CDR1 LNHNV and CDR2 YYDKDF (reference sequence). CDR3 length: 14 residues. Trimming removed 0 bases from V and 5 bases from J, with 10 bases in between. The CDR3 is CATSRDGAGETQYF. For the CDR3, the DNA is TGTGCCACCAGCAGAGATGGGGCGGGGGAGACCCAGTACTTC.

This clonotype was seen a single time. The V gene is TRBV7-9, the J gene TRBJ1-1, with no clear D. There are 13 residues in the CDR3. Trimming shortened V by 4 bases and J by 0 bases, and 6 bases separated the two germline ends. CDR1 is SEHNR and CDR2 is FQNEAQ in the germline V gene (reference sequence). CDR3 coding DNA: TGTGCCAGCAGCTCCCAGGTGAACACTGAAGCTTTCTTT. Its translation: CASSSQVNTEAFF. Full variable domain (rest looked up from reference TRBV7-9 and TRBJ1-1): DTGVSQNPRHKITKRGQNVTFRCDPISEHNRLYWYRQTLGQGPEFLTYFQNEAQLEKSRLLSDRFSAERPKGSFSTLEIQRTEQGDSAMYLCASSSQVNTEAFFGQGTRLTVV.

This rearrangement joins TRBV5-1 to TRBJ2-5; TRBD1 matches 7 bases. V lost 5 bases to trimming and J lost 3 bases; unmatched junction nucleotides: 4. CDR1 SGHRS and CDR2 YFSETQ come from the germline V gene. CDR3 size: 13 residues. CDR3 sequence (DNA): TGCGCCAGCAGGGTTACAGGGGAAGAGACCCAGTACTTC. Translation: CASRVTGEETQYF.

This clonotype ranks as medium-sized. The chain has TRBV5-1 and TRBJ2-1; D possibly uses TRBD1 or TRBD2 (6 bases each). V lost 7 bases to trimming and J lost 0 bases, with 17 bases between them. The CDR3 runs to 16 residues. Germline CDR1 is SGHRS and CDR2 is YFSETQ. CDR3 residues: CASLKGGASSYNEQFF. The CDR3 DNA follows: TGCGCCAGCTTAAAGGGGGGCGCCAGCTCCTACAATGAGCAGTTCTTC.

This clonotype was found many times. CDR3 coding DNA: TGTGCCACCAGACAGATGAACACTGAAGCTTTCTTT. Translated, it gives CATRQMNTEAFF. The chain combines TRBV12-3 or TRBV12-4 with TRBJ1-1; tentatively, D is TRBD1 (5 bases). The length of the CDR3 is 12 residues. Trimming shortened V by 10 bases and J by 0 bases, and 9 bases separated the two germline ends.

The table lists this clonotype with a few counts. This sequence joins TRBV20-1 and TRBJ1-5; perhaps TRBD1 as D (5 bases). Per the germline V gene, CDR1 is DFQATT and CDR2 is SNEGSKA (reference sequence). The CDR3 has 12 residues. The germline V and J ends were trimmed by 6 bases and 4 bases, with 10 bases remaining between them. This chain's CDR3 is CSAGRQNQPQHF. The DNA of the CDR3 is TGCAGTGCGGGGAGACAGAATCAGCCCCAGCATTTT.

This clonotype was counted many times. V gene TRBV27 combines with J gene TRBJ2-3, with TRBD1 identical over 9 bases. This CDR3 has 15 amino acids. Germline CDR1 reads MNHEY; CDR2 reads SMNVEV (reference sequence). Germline trimming cut 6 bases from V and 2 bases from J; bases unmatched to any gene: 6. The CDR3 here is CASSDWDRDTDTQYF. As DNA, the CDR3 is TGTGCCAGCAGCGACTGGGACAGGGACACAGATACGCAGTATTTT.

In this sample, this clonotype turned up a few times. V usage is TRBV20-1 and J usage is TRBJ2-1; D remains unclear. Trimming shortened V by 6 bases and J by 6 bases, and 12 bases separated the two germline ends. Germline loops: CDR1 DFQATT, CDR2 SNEGSKA (reference sequence). The CDR3 is made up of 12 amino acids. CDR3 sequence: CSARGTFNEQFF. In DNA, the CDR3 is TGCAGTGCCCGCGGCACTTTCAATGAGCAGTTCTTC.

The sample holds a few counts of this clonotype. V usage is TRBV20-1 and J usage is TRBJ1-5, with 7 bases fitting TRBD1. Germline V gives CDR1 DFQATT, CDR2 SNEGSKA (reference sequence). The CDR3 loop spans 12 amino acids. The J segment lost 6 bases and the V segment lost 5 bases, leaving 4 bases of the junction unmatched. The chain's CDR3 is CSAGDRVQPQHF. CDR3 coding DNA: TGCAGTGCTGGGGACAGAGTTCAGCCCCAGCATTTT.

This clonotype has ten or more counts. The rearrangement links TRBV7-9 to TRBJ2-3; D is ambiguous. Trimming removed 5 bases from V and 2 bases from J, with 11 bases in between. Germline V gene lookup returns CDR1 SEHNR and CDR2 FQNEAQ (reference sequence). This CDR3 contains 14 residues. The CDR3 here is CASSPRLNTDTQYF. For the CDR3, the DNA is TGTGCCAGCAGCCCCCGACTTAACACAGATACGCAGTATTTT. The full variable domain, with the rest looked up from reference TRBV7-9 and TRBJ2-3, is DTGVSQNPRHKITKRGQNVTFRCDPISEHNRLYWYRQTLGQGPEFLTYFQNEAQLEKSRLLSDRFSAERPKGSFSTLEIQRTEQGDSAMYLCASSPRLNTDTQYFGPGTRLTVL.

The CDR3 protein is CSVEERTALNYGYTF. In DNA, the CDR3 is TGCAGCGTTGAAGAAAGGACAGCCCTTAACTATGGCTACACCTTC. The chain joins TRBV29-1 to TRBJ1-2, with D perhaps TRBD1 (6 bases). Germline CDR1 SQVTM, CDR2 ANQGSEA. The CDR3 contains 15 residues. V was clipped by 0 bases and J by 1 base, with 12 bases between them.

The chain uses TRBV7-2 and TRBJ1-2; possibly TRBD1 for D (5 bases). V was clipped by 3 bases and J by 4 bases, with 15 bases between them. This CDR3 has 15 residues. The germline CDR1 and CDR2 sequences are SGHTA and FQGNSA. The CDR3 DNA reads TGTGCCAGCAGCTTCCTCCGGGGGATCGGCTATGGCTACACCTTC. This codes for CASSFLRGIGYGYTF. Full variable domain (missing parts from reference TRBV7-2 and TRBJ1-2): GAGVSQSPSNKVTEKGKDVELRCDPISGHTALYWYRQSLGQGLEFLIYFQGNSAPDKSGLPSDRFSAERTGGSVSTLTIQRTQQEDSAVYLCASSFLRGIGYGYTFGSGTRLTVV.

The chain employs TRBV7-2 and TRBJ2-3, with TRBD2 as a possible D gene (6 bases). Per germline, CDR1 SGHTA and CDR2 FQGNSA. There are 14 residues in the CDR3. The germline V and J ends were trimmed by 1 base and 4 bases, with 9 bases remaining between them. CDR3 bases: TGTGCCAGCAGCTTAGGACTAGTGCCAGATACGCAGTATTTT. Its protein product is CASSLGLVPDTQYF.

This clonotype was seen a handful of times. The chain has TRBV12-3 or TRBV12-4 and TRBJ1-2; D gene ambiguous. V lost 11 bases and J 7 bases, leaving 35 bases between the germline ends. This CDR3 is 18 amino acids long. The CDR3, as DNA: TGTGCCTGCTGTTTAACGGTAGAGGACGCCGCTCGGGGAGTTGGCTACACCTTC. Amino acids: CACCLTVEDAARGVGYTF.

The table lists this clonotype with many counts. This chain uses TRBV10-3 with TRBJ2-3; TRBD2 matches at 11 bases. J lost 3 bases, V lost 6 bases, and 8 bases had no gene match. Germline V gives CDR1 ENHRY, CDR2 SYGVKD. CDR3 length: 16 residues. In DNA form, the CDR3 reads TGTGCCATCAGGACGGTAGCGGGAGGGCCAACAGATACGCAGTATTTT. Its protein is CAIRTVAGGPTDTQYF.

In its sample, this clonotype was seen many times. This chain links TRBV5-6 with TRBJ2-1; 7 bases fit TRBD1. The CDR3 loop spans 16 amino acids. Germline trimming cut 6 bases from V and 4 bases from J; bases unmatched to any gene: 13. The germline V gene has CDR1 SGHDT and CDR2 YYEEEE. CDR3: CASNLYGQVTYNEQFF. For the CDR3, the DNA is TGTGCCAGCAACCTATACGGACAGGTTACTTACAATGAGCAGTTCTTC.

This chain joins TRBV7-9 and TRBJ1-6; D call uncertain. Germline loops: CDR1 SEHNR, CDR2 FQNEAQ (reference sequence). There are 15 residues in the CDR3. V lost 3 bases, J lost 7 bases, and 13 bases lay in between. CDR3 bases: TGTGCCAGCAGCTTGAACTTCGGCCGGAATTCACCCCTCCACTTT. It codes for CASSLNFGRNSPLHF.

The chain carries TRBV28 and TRBJ1-3; tentative D call: TRBD1 (5 bases). Trimming cost V 4 bases and J 3 bases, with 22 bases left between them. Per the germline V gene, CDR1 is MDHEN and CDR2 is SYDVKM. The CDR3 contains 18 residues. DNA of the CDR3: TGTGCCAGCAGTTCCTCGGGCAGGGCAGGGTCTTTTGGAAACACCATATATTTT. This gives the protein CASSSSGRAGSFGNTIYF.

This chain uses TRBV5-1 with TRBJ1-1, with D unclear. The ends were cut back, 2 bases at V and 1 base at J, with 6 bases in the middle. The V gene's germline CDR1 is SGHRS and CDR2 YFSETQ. The CDR3 has 13 amino acids. The CDR3 is CASSLEPNTEAFF. The CDR3 DNA reads TGCGCCAGCAGCTTAGAACCGAACACTGAAGCTTTCTTT.

The CDR3, as DNA: TGCAGTGCCCGTCGTGGGGAGGGCACCGGGGAGCTGTTTTTT. It codes for CSARRGEGTGELFF. The chain links TRBV20-1 to TRBJ2-2; 7 nucleotides match TRBD2. CDR3 length equals 14 residues. Trimming at V came to 6 bases and at J to 4 bases, leaving 8 bases not matched to a gene. Germline-derived CDR1 and CDR2 are DFQATT and SNEGSKA (reference sequence).

This clonotype was detected only a few times. The V and J genes are TRBV2 and TRBJ2-1; D might be TRBD1 or TRBD2, each matching 5 bases. The CDR3 has 15 amino acids. Looked up from germline, CDR1 is SNHLY and CDR2 is FYNNEI. Trimming took 8 bases from V and 8 from J, leaving 22 bases between them. The CDR3 DNA reads as TGTGCCAGCCCCGGGCCCGGGACCTCTTCCTATGAGCAGTTCTTC. Amino acids: CASPGPGTSSYEQFF.

The V call is TRBV20-1, the J call TRBJ1-5; the D is unclear. V lost 8 bases and J 1 base, leaving 12 bases between the germline ends. The V gene's germline CDR1 is DFQATT and CDR2 SNEGSKA (reference sequence). This CDR3 is built from 13 residues. The CDR3 coding sequence is TGCAGTACTCGGTTCGGGAGCAATCAGCCCCAGCATTTT. It codes for CSTRFGSNQPQHF.

This clonotype was observed a few times. The chain joins TRBV27 to TRBJ2-3, with TRBD1 identical over 7 bases. Germline V gives CDR1 MNHEY, CDR2 SMNVEV (reference sequence). The CDR3 spans 15 residues. The V and J ends lost 6 bases and 0 bases, in that order; junction bases with no gene match: 6. CDR3 amino acids: CASSRDSASTDTQYF. CDR3 sequence (DNA): TGTGCCAGCAGCCGGGACAGCGCTAGCACAGATACGCAGTATTTT.

This clonotype occurred a few times. This chain joins TRBV12-3 or TRBV12-4 and TRBJ1-5, with D unresolved. This CDR3 contains 13 residues. Trimming took off 6 bases at V and 5 bases at J, with 11 bases between the two ends. The CDR3, as DNA: TGTGCCAGCAGCCTATCTAGGGATCAGCCCCAGCATTTT. It is translated as CASSLSRDQPQHF.

The rearrangement joins TRBV24-1 to TRBJ2-2; no definite D call. The V end lost 5 bases, the J end lost 4 bases, and 7 bases lay between the germline ends. The CDR3 has 13 residues. Germline V gene lookup returns CDR1 KGHDR and CDR2 SFDVKD. CDR3 loop: CATSVIPTGELFF. In nucleotides, the CDR3 is TGTGCCACCAGTGTTATACCCACCGGGGAGCTGTTTTTT.

The rearrangement joins TRBV19 to TRBJ2-7, with 7 nucleotides matching TRBD2. J lost 1 base, V lost 8 bases, and 8 bases had no gene match. CDR3 length: 14 residues. Germline CDR1 reads LNHDA; CDR2 reads SQIVND (reference sequence). The DNA for the CDR3 is TGTGCCAGTCGTACCAGCGGGGCATCCTACGAGCAGTACTTC. Protein sequence: CASRTSGASYEQYF.